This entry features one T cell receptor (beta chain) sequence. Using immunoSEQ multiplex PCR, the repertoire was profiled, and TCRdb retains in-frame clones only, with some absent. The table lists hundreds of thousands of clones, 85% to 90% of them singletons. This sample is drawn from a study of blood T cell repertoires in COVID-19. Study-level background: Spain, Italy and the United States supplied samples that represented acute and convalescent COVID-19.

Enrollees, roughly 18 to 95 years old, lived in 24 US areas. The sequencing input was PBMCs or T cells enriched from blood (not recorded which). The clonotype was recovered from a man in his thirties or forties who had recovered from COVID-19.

CDR3 protein: CASRRTGVSGANVLTF. Written as DNA, the CDR3 is TGTGCCAGCCGCAGAACAGGGGTCTCTGGGGCCAACGTCCTGACTTTC. The V gene is TRBV11-2, the J gene TRBJ2-6; 7 bases line up with TRBD1. Trimming took 8 bases from V and 0 from J; bases not matched to a gene: 7. Germline CDR1 and CDR2: SGHAT and FQNNGV. This CDR3 has 16 amino acids.